The clone carrying this TCR beta chain was observed a few times. Its antigen is unknown. This entry is derived from a study of cytomegalovirus exposure and HLA in healthy donors. Study-wide results and limits: A few CMV-associated chains proved CMV antigen-specific in vitro.

Use of 60 Vbeta and 13 Jbeta primers characterized the PCR. Data came from immunoSEQ multiplex PCR; TCRdb stores just in-frame clones and leaves some out. The sample lists about 140,000 clones; more than 75% were seen once. Germline V gene sequence: CDR1 SGHDT, CDR2 YYEEEE. With 0 bases removed from V and 4 bases from J, the gap between germline ends came to 11 bases. The CDR3 has 15 amino acids. Material for sequencing was PBMCs. The TCR was taken from a man in his forties in good health and CMV-seronegative. This chain connects TRBV5-6 to TRBJ1-3; a weak D match, TRBD1 (6 bases). This CDR3 reads CASSLDQGPGNTIYF. The CDR3 DNA reads TGTGCCAGCAGCTTGGATCAGGGGCCCGGAAACACCATATATTTT.